This T cell receptor (beta chain) was identified in a study of T cell repertoires in cytomegalovirus infection. About the study: HLA-B-restricted CMV epitopes that are well studied, plus recently identified HLA-C-restricted ones, were used by the study. A matching HLA type, together with CMV infection, was signaled by public TCR beta signatures. Broader study findings: Identification of carriers of CMV plus the relevant HLA was achieved through cumulative public TCR beta family frequency. Ex vivo responses were dominated by HLA-C-restricted CMV-specific TCR beta clonotypes.

TCRdb recomputed calls from the reads with MiXCR, one row per CDR3 protein. The table lists about 830,000 distinct CDR3 sequences, less than 35% of them singletons. The CDR3 extends over 16 amino acids. J lost 2 bases, V lost 4 bases, and 7 bases had no gene match. Germline CDR1 is SGHRS and CDR2 is YFSETQ. To note about this clonotype: The antigen is unknown.

The source of this sequence is a human donor in good health (CMV status not recorded). Some clones in this sample may be carry-over from other donors' samples. Sequencing used cultured CD8+ T cells from PBMCs, obtained from culture after CMV antigen stimulation. The rearrangement uses TRBV5-1 and TRBJ2-3; 10 bases line up with TRBD2. CDR3 residues: CASSGASGGDTDTQYF. The CDR3 coding sequence is TGCGCCAGCAGCGGCGCTAGCGGGGGAGACACAGATACGCAGTATTTT.